These T cell receptor beta chains were read from a single sample in a study of T cells after yellow fever vaccination. TCRdb re-called the 5' RACE reads with MiXCR, one entry per CDR3 protein. The table records some 150,000 distinct CDR3 sequences, roughly 11% of them present only once. Sequences were derived from CD8+ T cells sorted from PBMCs, sampled 15 days after the yellow fever booster vaccination. The source is a man aged 18 to 29 who received the YFV17D yellow fever vaccine. CDR3s include the opening cysteine and the closing phenylalanine or tryptophan. The D gene is left open where the match is weak. Clone sizes are given selectively: once, few, many, or a class where the clone is expanded.

V gene	J gene	clone size	D gene	CDR3 DNA	CDR3 protein
TRBV4-3	TRBJ2-1	many	TRBD2	TGCGCCAGCAGCCAAGATCGCAGCGGGGGTAACCCCTACAATGAGCAGTTCTTC	CASSQDRSGGNPYNEQFF
TRBV7-2	TRBJ2-5	.	.	TGTGCCAGCCGAGTAATACCACAAGAGACCCAGTACTTC	CASRVIPQETQYF
TRBV29-1	TRBJ2-1	.	.	TGCAGCGCGGCGATCCTGAGGCAGGGGGGTTCGGATGAGCAGTTCTTC	CSAAILRQGGSDEQFF
TRBV10-2	TRBJ2-3	.	.	TGCGCCGCTTCGTTGGGGGGCGCAGATACGCAGTATTTT	CAASLGGADTQYF
TRBV2	TRBJ1-5	many	TRBD1	TGTGCCAGCAGTGGTGGACAGGCTTTGAATCAGCCCCAGCATTTT	CASSGGQALNQPQHF
TRBV6-2/TRBV6-3	TRBJ2-1	.	TRBD1	TGTGCCAGCAGTGACGACAGGGCGAATGAGCAGTTCTTC	CASSDDRANEQFF
TRBV7-3	TRBJ2-4	.	TRBD1	TGTGCCAGCAGCTTAAAGGGGGGACAGGGGGCCAAAAACATTCAGTACTTC	CASSLKGGQGAKNIQYF
TRBV4-3	TRBJ2-7	few	.	TGCGCCAGCAGCCAAGAGGTGGGGGCAATCGGCGAGCAGTACTTC	CASSQEVGAIGEQYF
TRBV4-1	TRBJ1-1	.	TRBD1	TGCGCCAGCAGCCGGACAGGGAGCTCTGAAGCTTTCTTT	CASSRTGSSEAFF
TRBV6-2/TRBV6-3	TRBJ2-2	few	.	TGTGCCAGCAGTTACTTCTGGGGGGCCAACGGGGAGCTGTTTTTT	CASSYFWGANGELFF
TRBV9	TRBJ1-4	.	.	TGTGCCAGCAGCGGTTCCGGGACCGAGGGGGAAAAACTGTTTTTT	CASSGSGTEGEKLFF
TRBV5-1	TRBJ2-1	few	.	TGCGCCAGCAGCCCGCTAAGGGGGGCCTACAATGAGCAGTTCTTC	CASSPLRGAYNEQFF
TRBV7-9	TRBJ1-2	few	TRBD1	TGTGCCAGCAGCTCCACCAATATGGACAGGGAGCATGGCTACACCTTC	CASSSTNMDREHGYTF
TRBV6-1	TRBJ1-2	few	TRBD1	TGTGCCAGCAGGGCGACAGGGGTCGCTCGCTATGGCTACACCTTC	CASRATGVARYGYTF
TRBV7-6	TRBJ2-2	few	TRBD1	TGTGCCAGCAGCAGTAACACAGGGGCCCTCACCGGGGAGCTGTTTTTT	CASSSNTGALTGELFF
TRBV5-1	TRBJ2-7	.	.	TGCGCCAGCAGCTTGGCGACCTATGCAGTCTCCTACGAGCAGTACTTC	CASSLATYAVSYEQYF
TRBV2	TRBJ1-1	.	.	TGTGCCAGCAAAATATTACCTAACACTGAAGCTTTCTTT	CASKILPNTEAFF
TRBV6-6	TRBJ2-7	.	TRBD1	TGTGCCAGCACCCCTGACAGGGAAGTCTACGAGCAGTACTTC	CASTPDREVYEQYF
TRBV9	TRBJ2-3	.	TRBD2	TGTGCCAGCAGCGTGGATAGCGGGGACTATAGCACAGATACGCAGTATTTT	CASSVDSGDYSTDTQYF
TRBV11-2	TRBJ2-7	.	TRBD1	TGTGCCAGCAGCCCCCGATCCTGGACAGGGGTTGTCGAGCAGTACTTC	CASSPRSWTGVVEQYF
TRBV4-1	TRBJ2-3	many	.	TGCGCCAGCAGCCTCGGGGTAACTAGCACAGATACGCAGTATTTT	CASSLGVTSTDTQYF
TRBV15	TRBJ2-7	many	.	TGTGCCACCAGCCCCCGGACGGCCTACGAGCAGTACTTC	CATSPRTAYEQYF
TRBV1	TRBJ1-3	.	.	TGCACCAGCAGCCTACAGGAGGGTCTAGCCATATATTTT	CTSSLQEGLAIYF
TRBV4-1	TRBJ2-1	few	TRBD2	TGCGCCAGCAGCCATGAGGCGTCTAGCGGGGGGGCGAGGAATGAGCAGTTCTTC	CASSHEASSGGARNEQFF
TRBV27	TRBJ1-1	.	.	TGTGCCAGCAAAACGTATGGAAAGTTCTCCGCTTTCTTT	CASKTYGKFSAFF
TRBV28	TRBJ2-3	few	.	TGTGCCAGCAGTTTATCCCTCCGGGGTCACACAGATACGCAGTATTTT	CASSLSLRGHTDTQYF
TRBV2	TRBJ2-1	.	.	TGTGCCAGCAGTGCAGGTTTGGCTAGTGAGCAGTTCTTC	CASSAGLASEQFF
TRBV6-2/TRBV6-3	TRBJ1-5	.	.	TGTGCCAGCAGTTATTATTTCGGGACGAGAAGTCAGCCCCAGCATTTT	CASSYYFGTRSQPQHF
TRBV12-3/TRBV12-4	TRBJ1-2	few	.	TGTGCCAGCAGTTACCGACAGGCCAGCTATGGCTACACCTTC	CASSYRQASYGYTF
TRBV7-8	TRBJ2-5	few	TRBD2	TGTGCCAGCAGCCAGCCTATAGCGGGGGGCCGAGAGACCCAGTACTTC	CASSQPIAGGRETQYF
TRBV11-2	TRBJ2-1	.	TRBD2	TGTGCCAGCAGCGACCCGACTAGCTGGAATGAGCAGTTCTTC	CASSDPTSWNEQFF
TRBV7-9	TRBJ1-4	few	TRBD1	TGTGCCAGCAGCTACCGGGACAGGGAAGGTCCGGATGAAAAACTGTTTTTT	CASSYRDREGPDEKLFF
TRBV7-9	TRBJ1-5	few	TRBD1	TGTGCCAGCAGCTCCGACAGGGAGTTTCAGCCCCAGCATTTT	CASSSDREFQPQHF
TRBV30	TRBJ2-3	.	.	TGTGCCTGGAGTAGGTCAGGAACGCTGGATACGCAGTATTTT	CAWSRSGTLDTQYF
TRBV10-2	TRBJ2-7	.	.	TGCGCCAGCAGTGAGTCGGATGAGCAGTACTTC	CASSESDEQYF
TRBV12-3/TRBV12-4	TRBJ2-7	few	TRBD1	TGTGCCAGCAGTCTCCCGCCCCCCGGACAGGGGCCCTACGAGCAGTACTTC	CASSLPPPGQGPYEQYF
TRBV11-2	TRBJ2-2	many	TRBD1	TGTGCCACCTGGACAGGGAACATCGGGGAGCTGTTTTTT	CATWTGNIGELFF
TRBV27	TRBJ1-2	.	.	TGTGCCAGCAGTCTCTCGGGGACATGGGGCTACACCTTC	CASSLSGTWGYTF
TRBV2	TRBJ2-5	.	.	TGTGCCAGCAGTGAACTAGGGGAGACCCAGTACTTC	CASSELGETQYF
TRBV27	TRBJ1-5	.	.	TGTGCCAGCAGTTTCGGACGCAATCAGCCCCAGCATTTT	CASSFGRNQPQHF
TRBV4-1	TRBJ2-7	.	.	TGCGCCAGCAGCCAAGATTCGGGGCGAGCCTACGAGCAGTACTTC	CASSQDSGRAYEQYF
TRBV12-3/TRBV12-4	TRBJ2-1	few	.	TGTGCCAGCAGTTTTACAGGGTTCAATGAGCAGTTCTTC	CASSFTGFNEQFF
TRBV6-4	TRBJ2-2	.	.	TGTGCCAGCGGTGAACAGAACACCGGGGAGCTGTTTTTT	CASGEQNTGELFF
TRBV6-2/TRBV6-3	TRBJ2-1	.	.	TGTGCCAGCCGTTTAGGCGCGAGTGGCTACAATGAGCAGTTCTTC	CASRLGASGYNEQFF
TRBV7-3	TRBJ1-3	few	.	TGTGCCAGCAGCTTAAACCCCGGACCGACCTCTGGAAACACCATATATTTT	CASSLNPGPTSGNTIYF
TRBV5-1	TRBJ2-3	many	.	TGCGCCAGCAGCCCGAGATCGCGCACAGATACGCAGTATTTT	CASSPRSRTDTQYF
TRBV12-5	TRBJ2-5	.	.	TGTGCTAGTGGTTTGGGACAGTATACAGTGGAGACCCAGTACTTC	CASGLGQYTVETQYF
TRBV6-5	TRBJ2-2	few	TRBD2	TGTGCCAGCAGTTACGTGCGGGGGGGGGAGCTGTTTTTT	CASSYVRGGELFF
TRBV2	TRBJ2-5	.	TRBD1	TGTGCCAGCAGTAAGTCGACCGGGACAGGAATTTTGGAGACCCAGTACTTC	CASSKSTGTGILETQYF
TRBV29-1	TRBJ2-2	few	.	TGCAGCGTTGAAAGTCAAACCGGGGAGCTGTTTTTT	CSVESQTGELFF
TRBV5-1	TRBJ1-1	.	.	TGCGCCAGCAGCTTGGTCCGTACAGGGAACACTGAAGCTTTCTTT	CASSLVRTGNTEAFF
TRBV20-1	TRBJ2-2	many	.	TGCAGTGCTAGAGATCTCGGGGAGCTGTTTTTT	CSARDLGELFF
TRBV7-2	TRBJ1-6	few	TRBD1	TGTGCCAGCAGCTTCCTTACAGGGGGAGTAAATTCACCCCTCCACTTT	CASSFLTGGVNSPLHF
TRBV6-1	TRBJ2-5	.	.	TGTGCCAGCAGTGAAGCGGTGATGCTGGAGACCCAGTACTTC	CASSEAVMLETQYF
TRBV4-2	TRBJ2-4	.	.	TGTGCCAGCAGCCAAGGGACGCACATTCAGTACTTC	CASSQGTHIQYF
TRBV14	TRBJ2-6	.	.	TGTGCCAGCAGCCAAGTCAGGGGTTCTGGGGCCAACGTCCTGACTTTC	CASSQVRGSGANVLTF
TRBV6-1	TRBJ2-1	.	.	TGTGCCAGCAGCGCTTATTACAATGAGCAGTTCTTC	CASSAYYNEQFF